This entry lists 30 T cell receptor beta chains sequenced from one sample in a study of blood T cell repertoires in COVID-19. Measured with immunoSEQ multiplex PCR; TCRdb has only the in-frame clones, and not every one. This table holds fewer than 200,000 clones, approximately 90% found once. Source material: peripheral blood. The receptors originated from a man aged 60 to 75 with active or convalescent COVID-19.

The chain couples TRBV9 to TRBJ1-3, with 7 bases fitting TRBD1. This CDR3 is built from 17 residues. CDR1 and CDR2 (germline): SGDLS, YYNGEE. With 4 bases clipped from V and 1 base from J, the junction kept 11 bases outside the gene matches. The CDR3 loop is CASSLGQARGSGNTIYF. In DNA, the CDR3 is TGTGCCAGCAGCTTAGGACAGGCTAGGGGGTCTGGAAACACCATATATTTT.

The V gene is TRBV14, the J gene TRBJ1-1; TRBD1 matches at 8 bases. V shed 4 bases and J 0 bases; nucleotides not matched to a gene: 10. The CDR3 sequence is 17 residues long. Germline CDR1 and CDR2: SGHDN and FVKESK. The CDR3 spells CASSPWTGSNVNTEAFF. The DNA of the CDR3 is TGTGCCAGCAGCCCGTGGACAGGGTCTAACGTGAACACTGAAGCTTTCTTT.

The rearrangement uses TRBV9 and TRBJ1-2, with 7 positions matching TRBD1. The V gene's germline CDR1 is SGDLS and CDR2 YYNGEE. This CDR3 is 14 amino acids long. With 2 bases clipped from V and 8 bases from J, the junction kept 9 bases outside the gene matches. The CDR3 region has the DNA TGTGCCAGCAGCGTGACACAGGGGAGCGGGGGCTACACCTTC. It codes for CASSVTQGSGGYTF.

The CDR3 reads CASSQGLGFNEQFF. The CDR3 DNA reads TGCGCCAGCAGCCAAGGACTAGGGTTCAATGAGCAGTTCTTC. The chain recombines TRBV4-1 with TRBJ2-1, with D maybe TRBD2 (6 bases). CDR1 and CDR2 from the germline V gene are MGHRA and YSYEKL. The CDR3 has 14 residues. Trimming pared 1 base from V and 6 bases from J, leaving 10 bases between.

The chain couples TRBV7-3 to TRBJ2-1; D not resolved. The germline CDR1 and CDR2 sequences are SGHTA and FQGTGA. With 5 bases removed from V and 12 bases from J, the gap between germline ends came to 20 bases. The CDR3 runs 14 residues. The CDR3 nucleotides are TGTGCCAGCAGCCCTACGGATACGGTCGCGGTGCAGTTCTTC. Its protein is CASSPTDTVAVQFF.

This sequence joins TRBV4-2 and TRBJ2-3; 14 bases map to TRBD2. The germline gives CDR1 LGHNA, CDR2 YNFKEQ. V lost 4 bases to trimming and J lost 0 bases; unmatched junction nucleotides: 6. This CDR3 is built from 18 residues. CDR3 protein: CASSRGLAGGGSTDTQYF. In DNA form, the CDR3 reads TGTGCCAGCAGCCGAGGACTAGCGGGGGGCGGGAGCACAGATACGCAGTATTTT.

V is TRBV7-9 and J is TRBJ2-3, with 8 bases fitting TRBD1. Germline V lookup: CDR1 SEHNR, CDR2 FQNEAQ (reference sequence). This CDR3 has 15 residues. The ends lost 6 bases at V and 4 bases at J; junction bases unmatched: 9. CDR3 amino acids: CASSPGTGISDTQYF. CDR3 sequence (DNA): TGTGCCAGCAGTCCCGGGACAGGTATTTCAGATACGCAGTATTTT.

The chain combines TRBV2 with TRBJ2-7, with D hard to call. CDR3 length equals 12 residues. The ends were cut back, 6 bases at V and 4 bases at J, with 10 bases in the middle. Germline V lookup: CDR1 SNHLY, CDR2 FYNNEI. The CDR3 DNA reads as TGTGCCAGCAGGGTCGCGTCTTACGAGCAGTACTTC. Translation gives CASRVASYEQYF.

V and J are TRBV9 and TRBJ2-7; D unresolved. Germline CDR1 is SGDLS and CDR2 is YYNGEE. The CDR3 length is 13 residues. The V gene lost 0 bases and the J gene lost 4 bases, with 8 bases spanning the gap. DNA for the CDR3: TGTGCCAGCAGCGTAGGATACGGGTACGAGCAGTACTTC. Its protein product is CASSVGYGYEQYF.

The V call is TRBV12-3 or TRBV12-4, the J call TRBJ2-7; a possible D gene is TRBD2 (5 bases). Trimming left V 3 bases short and J 6 bases short, with 6 bases between. The CDR3 extends over 11 amino acids. The chain's CDR3 is CASSFGVEQYF. The CDR3 DNA is TGTGCCAGCAGTTTCGGGGTCGAGCAGTACTTC.

The CDR3 DNA reads as TGTGCCAGCAGTGAAGCGGGACAGGGTACTGAAAAACTGTTTTTT. Translating gives CASSEAGQGTEKLFF. The chain has TRBV6-1 and TRBJ1-4, with TRBD1 matching 9 bases. The junction had 3 bases not matched to a gene; V was cut back by 0 bases and J by 7 bases. CDR1 is MNHNS and CDR2 is SASEGT in the germline V gene. There are 15 residues in the CDR3.

The chain has TRBV6-5 and TRBJ2-1, with a tentative D call TRBD2 (6 bases). Germline loops: CDR1 MNHEY, CDR2 SVGAGI. The CDR3 consists of 15 residues. V was clipped by 7 bases and J by 0 bases, with 13 bases between them. The CDR3 DNA sequence: TGTGCCAGCAAACGGGACTCCAGCTCCTACAATGAGCAGTTCTTC. Its translation: CASKRDSSSYNEQFF.

J is TRBJ1-5 and V is TRBV5-6, with a tentative D call TRBD1 (6 bases). Deletions cut 4 bases from V and 4 bases from J, with 9 bases between. Germline CDR1 reads SGHDT; CDR2 reads YYEEEE. The CDR3 covers 13 residues. For the CDR3, the DNA is TGTGCCAGCAGCCCGGGACATAATCAGCCCCAGCATTTT. Amino acids: CASSPGHNQPQHF.

The genes are TRBV3-1 (or the pseudogene TRBV3-2) and TRBJ2-7; 11 bases line up with TRBD1. Per germline, CDR1 LGHDT and CDR2 YNNKEL (reference sequence). The CDR3 is 16 amino acids. V was clipped by 5 bases and J by 3 bases; unmatched bases: 9. In DNA form, the CDR3 reads TGTGCCAGCAGCAAAATAGCCGGGACAGGGGGCTACGAGCAGTACTTC. Protein: CASSKIAGTGGYEQYF.

The genes are TRBV6-6 and TRBJ1-3; the match to TRBD1 covers 9 bases. Germline CDR1 and CDR2: MNHNY and SVGAGI (reference sequence). Trimming cost V 6 bases and J 4 bases; bases outside gene matches: 7. The CDR3 totals 15 residues. The CDR3 DNA reads as TGTGCCAGCAGAACTCCGGGACAGGGAGGAAACACCATATATTTT. Translating it yields CASRTPGQGGNTIYF.

The chain joins TRBV5-1 to TRBJ1-1; 10 bases align to TRBD1. Germline-derived CDR1 and CDR2 are SGHRS and YFSETQ. This CDR3 spans 14 amino acids. Trimming removed 3 bases from V and 5 bases from J; junction bases left unmatched: 4. CDR3 sequence (DNA): TGCGCCAGCAGCTGGACAGGGGGGAGAACTGAAGCTTTCTTT. This codes for CASSWTGGRTEAFF.

V is TRBV5-1 and J is TRBJ2-5; D might be TRBD1 (6 bases). Trimming left V 0 bases short and J 5 bases short, with 8 bases between. The CDR3 is made up of 13 amino acids. Looked up from germline, CDR1 is SGHRS and CDR2 is YFSETQ. The CDR3 bases are TGCGCCAGCAGCTTGGACAGGGTGGAGACCCAGTACTTC. It specifies CASSLDRVETQYF.

The genes are TRBV29-1 and TRBJ1-2, with 7 bases lining up with TRBD1. Germline loops: CDR1 SQVTM, CDR2 ANQGSEA. After removal of 5 bases from V and 3 bases from J, the junction contained 3 bases not matched to a gene. The CDR3 has 12 amino acids. The DNA for the CDR3 is TGCAGCGTTCGTGGACAGGACTATGGCTACACCTTC. Its protein is CSVRGQDYGYTF.

The chain uses TRBV6-5 and TRBJ1-3, with D hard to call. Between the trimmed V and J ends, which lost 4 bases and 8 bases, there was a span of 9 bases. This CDR3 has 12 residues. Germline loops: CDR1 MNHEY, CDR2 SVGAGI. CDR3 coding DNA: TGTGCCAGCAGTTCCACACGGGACACCATATATTTT. Amino acid sequence: CASSSTRDTIYF.

In its sample, this clone was seen once. The rearrangement links TRBV10-3 to TRBJ1-1; 8 positions match TRBD1. The germline V gene has CDR1 ENHRY and CDR2 SYGVKD. This CDR3 has 14 residues. V lost 6 bases to trimming and J lost 1 base; unmatched junction nucleotides: 4. The CDR3 protein is CAISLGQGNTEAFF. CDR3 bases: TGTGCCATCAGCCTTGGACAGGGGAACACTGAAGCTTTCTTT.

The genes are TRBV6-5 and TRBJ2-3; D unclear. The CDR3 loop spans 13 amino acids. Trimming took off 5 bases at V and 4 bases at J, with 10 bases between the two ends. Germline V CDR1 and CDR2: MNHEY, SVGAGI. The CDR3 protein is CASSTPLADTQYF. CDR3 sequence (DNA): TGTGCCAGCAGTACCCCCTTAGCAGATACGCAGTATTTT.

The CDR3 DNA follows: TGTGCCAGCAGCGTTTCTGCGGGGGGGCCTGATGGAGAGCAGTTCTTC. This sequence encodes CASSVSAGGPDGEQFF. V and J are TRBV9 and TRBJ2-1; TRBD2 matches at 9 bases. The CDR3 loop spans 16 amino acids. J lost 10 bases, V lost 2 bases, and 13 bases had no gene match. Germline CDR1 reads SGDLS; CDR2 reads YYNGEE.

In DNA form, the CDR3 reads TGTGCTAGTGGTTTGACACTCAACAGGCTCGGAGAGCAGTACTTC. Translated, it gives CASGLTLNRLGEQYF. This chain connects TRBV12-5 to TRBJ2-7; D may be TRBD1 (5 bases). The CDR3 is 15 residues long. V was pared by 2 bases and J by 7 bases, with 18 bases between. Per the germline V gene, CDR1 is LGHNT and CDR2 is FRNRAP. Full variable domain (outside the CDR3, taken from reference TRBV12-5 and TRBJ2-7): DARVTQTPRHKVTEMGQEVTMRCQPILGHNTVFWYRQTMMQGLELLAYFRNRAPLDDSGMPKDRFSAEMPDATLATLKIQPSEPRDSAVYFCASGLTLNRLGEQYFGPGTRLTVT.

This chain links TRBV5-6 with TRBJ1-4, with TRBD1 as a possible D gene (5 bases). The CDR3 is 14 residues long. The germline gives CDR1 SGHDT, CDR2 YYEEEE. Trimming cost V 3 bases and J 11 bases, with 17 bases left between them. The CDR3 region is CASSSRTPRQKLFF. As DNA, the CDR3 is TGTGCCAGCAGCTCCCGGACACCAAGGCAGAAACTGTTTTTT.

The chain joins TRBV3-1 (or the pseudogene TRBV3-2) to TRBJ2-7; 7 bases fit TRBD1. The CDR3 has 14 amino acids. V shed 2 bases, J shed 3 bases, and the junction held 4 bases outside the gene matches. Germline V gene data show CDR1 as LGHDT and CDR2 as YNNKEL (reference sequence). The CDR3: CASSQFRGIYEQYF. The CDR3 nucleotides read TGTGCCAGCAGCCAATTCAGGGGGATCTACGAGCAGTACTTC.

The chain combines TRBV9 with TRBJ2-3; 8 bases align to TRBD2. There are 17 residues in the CDR3. Germline V lookup: CDR1 SGDLS, CDR2 YYNGEE. J was trimmed by 4 bases and V by 4 bases; bases with no gene match: 14. DNA for the CDR3: TGTGCCAGCAGCACTCGATCCGGGACTAGTGACGCAGATACGCAGTATTTT. It yields the protein CASSTRSGTSDADTQYF.

The rearrangement joins TRBV18 to TRBJ1-2; D remains unclear. CDR1 and CDR2 from the germline V gene are KGHSH and LQKENI. Trimming left V 2 bases short and J 5 bases short, with 9 bases between. This CDR3 comprises 13 residues. The CDR3 loop reads CASSPEQNYGYTF. The CDR3 DNA is TGTGCCAGCTCACCAGAACAGAATTATGGCTACACCTTC.

This chain uses TRBV7-9 with TRBJ1-2, with D maybe TRBD1 (5 bases). CDR1 and CDR2 from the germline V gene are SEHNR and FQNEAQ (reference sequence). The CDR3 spans 14 residues. V was trimmed by 3 bases and J by 4 bases, leaving 12 bases between them. The CDR3 loop reads CASSFGRVGYGYTF. The CDR3 coding sequence is TGTGCCAGCAGCTTCGGCAGGGTAGGCTATGGCTACACCTTC.

This chain links TRBV13 with TRBJ2-7, with D maybe TRBD2 (7 bases). The CDR3 consists of 15 residues. Germline V gene lookup returns CDR1 PRHDT and CDR2 FYEKMQ (reference sequence). Trimming stripped 5 bases from V and 5 bases from J, with 19 bases between. The CDR3 reads CASSGGGRTSDEQYF. The CDR3, as DNA: TGTGCCAGCAGCGGCGGGGGCCGGACATCGGACGAGCAGTACTTC.

The chain employs TRBV4-1 and TRBJ1-4; no definite D call. CDR1 is MGHRA, CDR2 YSYEKL, per germline. The germline V and J ends were trimmed by 1 base and 8 bases, with 8 bases remaining between them. The CDR3 runs to 13 residues. The CDR3 spells CASSQGLGEKLFF. The CDR3 nucleotides are TGCGCCAGCAGCCAAGGTTTGGGCGAAAAACTGTTTTTT.